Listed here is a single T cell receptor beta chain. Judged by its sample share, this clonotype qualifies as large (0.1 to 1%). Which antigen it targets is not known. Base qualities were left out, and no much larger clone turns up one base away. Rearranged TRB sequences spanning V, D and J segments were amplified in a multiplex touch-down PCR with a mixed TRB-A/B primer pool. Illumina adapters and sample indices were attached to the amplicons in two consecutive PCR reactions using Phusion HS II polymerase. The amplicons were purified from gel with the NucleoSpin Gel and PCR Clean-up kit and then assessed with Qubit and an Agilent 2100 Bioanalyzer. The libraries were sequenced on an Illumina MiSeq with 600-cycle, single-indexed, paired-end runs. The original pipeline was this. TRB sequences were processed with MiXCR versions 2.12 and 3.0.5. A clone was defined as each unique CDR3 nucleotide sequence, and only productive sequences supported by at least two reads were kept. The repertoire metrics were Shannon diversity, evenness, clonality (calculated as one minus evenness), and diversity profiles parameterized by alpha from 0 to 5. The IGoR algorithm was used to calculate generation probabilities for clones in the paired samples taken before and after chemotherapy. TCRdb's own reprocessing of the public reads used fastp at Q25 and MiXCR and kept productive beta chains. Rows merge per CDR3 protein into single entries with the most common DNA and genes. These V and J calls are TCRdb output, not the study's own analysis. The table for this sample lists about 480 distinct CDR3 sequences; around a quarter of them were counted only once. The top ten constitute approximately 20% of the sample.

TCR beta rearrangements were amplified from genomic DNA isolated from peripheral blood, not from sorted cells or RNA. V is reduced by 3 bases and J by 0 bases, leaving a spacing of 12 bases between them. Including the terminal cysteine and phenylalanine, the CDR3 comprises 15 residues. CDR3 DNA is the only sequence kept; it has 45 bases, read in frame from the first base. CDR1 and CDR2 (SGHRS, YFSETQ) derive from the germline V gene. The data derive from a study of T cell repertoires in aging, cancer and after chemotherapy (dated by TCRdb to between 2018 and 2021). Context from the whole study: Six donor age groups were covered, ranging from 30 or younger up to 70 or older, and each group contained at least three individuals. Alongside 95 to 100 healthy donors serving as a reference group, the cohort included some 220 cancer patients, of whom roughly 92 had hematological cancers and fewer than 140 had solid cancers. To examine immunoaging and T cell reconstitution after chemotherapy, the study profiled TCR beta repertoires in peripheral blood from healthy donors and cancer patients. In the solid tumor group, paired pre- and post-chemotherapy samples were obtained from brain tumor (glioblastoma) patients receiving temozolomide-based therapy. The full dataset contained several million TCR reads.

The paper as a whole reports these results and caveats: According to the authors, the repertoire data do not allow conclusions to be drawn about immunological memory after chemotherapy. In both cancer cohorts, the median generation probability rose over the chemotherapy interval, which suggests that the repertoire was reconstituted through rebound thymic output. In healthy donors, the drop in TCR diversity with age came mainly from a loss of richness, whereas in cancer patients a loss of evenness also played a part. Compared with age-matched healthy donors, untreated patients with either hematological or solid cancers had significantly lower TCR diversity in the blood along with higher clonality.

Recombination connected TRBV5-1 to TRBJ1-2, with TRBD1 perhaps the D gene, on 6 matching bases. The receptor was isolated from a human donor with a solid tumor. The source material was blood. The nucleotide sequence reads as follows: TGCGCCAGCAGCTCTACAGGGTTTGCTAACTATGGCTACACCTTC. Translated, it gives CASSSTGFANYGYTF. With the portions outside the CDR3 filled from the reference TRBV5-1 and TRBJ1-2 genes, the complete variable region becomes KAGVTQTPRYLIKTRGQQVTLSCSPISGHRSVSWYQQTPGQGLQFLFEYFSETQRNKGNFPGRFSGRQFSNSRSEMNVSTLELGDSALYLCASSSTGFANYGYTFGSGTRLTVV.